This T cell receptor beta chain was captured in a study of T cell responses to AZD1222 COVID-19 vaccine. Method: immunoSEQ multiplex PCR; TCRdb's copy keeps in-frame clones and lacks some. The table has about 70,000 clones, 70% to 90% seen once; the top ten hold around 4.4%. This specimen consisted of peripheral blood, obtained 28 days after the second dose of the MenACWY control vaccine. This clonotype was sampled from an adult who received the MenACWY meningococcal vaccine as a control.

The CDR3 coding sequence is TGCGCCAGCAGGCTAGAGGAGTTCTTC. This codes for CASRLEEFF. The chain is built from TRBV10-1 and TRBJ2-1; D is unclear. The germline CDR1 and CDR2 sequences are WNHNN and SYGVQD (reference sequence). This CDR3 region has 9 residues. Trimming shortened V by 6 bases and J by 14 bases, and 8 bases separated the two germline ends.